Listed below are T cell receptor beta chains from one sample, sequenced in a study of tumor-infiltrating lymphocytes in primary liver carcinoma. From the multiplex PCR reads, TCRdb called clonotypes with MiXCR, one entry per CDR3 protein. Of tens of thousands of distinct CDR3 sequences listed, roughly 70% are singletons. Sequencing was performed on liver tumor tissue from sampling region 2. The receptors were sampled from a man aged 35-49 years with primary liver carcinoma and hepatitis B virus infection. The CDR3 runs from the conserved cysteine through the conserved F or W. D genes are given only for firm matches.

>TRBJ1-2|-|TRBV29-1
CSVPGVGNYGYTF
>TRBJ1-1|-|TRBV6-1
CASSWKNTETFF
>TRBJ1-2|-|TRBV12-3/TRBV12-4
CASSLDVGYGYTF
>TRBJ2-1|-|TRBV11-3
CACSLGVSSNKQFF
>TRBJ2-7|-|TRBV29-1
CSVDTGYVDEQYF
>TRBJ1-2|-|TRBV28
CASSDLISCIF
>TRBJ2-5|-|TRBV29-1
CSVGLPGEDQGTQYF
>TRBJ2-5|-|TRBV30
CAWTREYQETQYF
>TRBJ2-7|TRBD2|TRBV10-3
CAITKLSGLAGGFSYEQYF
>TRBJ2-1|-|TRBV29-1
CSVLIPSSEQFF
>TRBJ2-7|TRBD1|TRBV4-2
CASSQDRGGHEQYF
>TRBJ2-1|TRBD2|TRBV14
CASGQFLAGNNEHFF
>TRBJ2-1|TRBD2|TRBV12-3/TRBV12-4
CANRTSGGYNEQFF
>TRBJ2-7|-|TRBV7-9
CASSPREGAYKQYF
>TRBJ2-1|TRBD2|TRBV7-9
CASSLDRTSAGHNEQFF
>TRBJ2-1|TRBD1|TRBV14
CASSQGYRTGTYNEQFF
>TRBJ2-3|TRBD2|TRBV11-3
CASCPGLVGAKATQYF
>TRBJ2-1|-|TRBV29-1
CSVGPPSSSYNEQFF